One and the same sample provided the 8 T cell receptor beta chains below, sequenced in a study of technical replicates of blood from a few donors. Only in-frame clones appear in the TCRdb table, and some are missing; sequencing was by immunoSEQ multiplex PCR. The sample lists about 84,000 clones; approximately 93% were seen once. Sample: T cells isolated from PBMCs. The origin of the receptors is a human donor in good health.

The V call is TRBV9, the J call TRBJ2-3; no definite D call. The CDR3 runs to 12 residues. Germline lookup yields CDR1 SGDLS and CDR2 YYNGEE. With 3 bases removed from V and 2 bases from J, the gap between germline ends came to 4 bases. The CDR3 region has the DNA TGTGCCAGCAGCGCCAACACAGATACGCAGTATTTT. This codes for CASSANTDTQYF.

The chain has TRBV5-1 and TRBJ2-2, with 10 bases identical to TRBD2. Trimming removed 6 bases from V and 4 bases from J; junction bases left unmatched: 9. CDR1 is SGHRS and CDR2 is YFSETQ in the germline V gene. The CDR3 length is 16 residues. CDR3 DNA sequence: TGCGCCAGCACCCCTCTAGCGGGAGTAGGCACCGGGGAGCTGTTTTTT. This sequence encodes CASTPLAGVGTGELFF.

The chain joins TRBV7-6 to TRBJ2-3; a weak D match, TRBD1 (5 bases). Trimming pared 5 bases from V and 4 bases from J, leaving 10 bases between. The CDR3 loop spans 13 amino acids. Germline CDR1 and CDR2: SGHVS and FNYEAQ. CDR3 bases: TGTGCCAGCAGCCAGCTCAGGGCAGATACGCAGTATTTT. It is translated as CASSQLRADTQYF.

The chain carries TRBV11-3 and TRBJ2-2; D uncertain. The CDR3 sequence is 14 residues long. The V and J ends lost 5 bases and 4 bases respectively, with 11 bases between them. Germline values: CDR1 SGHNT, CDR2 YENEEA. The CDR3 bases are TGTGCCAGCAGCCATTACCGGAGCACCGGGGAGCTGTTTTTT. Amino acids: CASSHYRSTGELFF.

CDR3: CASSSKQGPANTGELFF. The CDR3, as DNA: TGTGCCAGCAGCTCCAAACAGGGCCCCGCGAACACCGGGGAGCTGTTTTTT. The chain joins TRBV7-9 to TRBJ2-2, with D maybe TRBD1 (6 bases). The CDR3 is 17 amino acids. The germline V gene encodes CDR1 SEHNR and CDR2 FQNEAQ (reference sequence). V lost 4 bases, J lost 0 bases, and 15 bases lay in between.

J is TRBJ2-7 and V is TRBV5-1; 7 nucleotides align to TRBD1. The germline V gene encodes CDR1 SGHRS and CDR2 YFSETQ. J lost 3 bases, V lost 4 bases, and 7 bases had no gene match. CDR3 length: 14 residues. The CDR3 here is CASSRPGQNYEQYF. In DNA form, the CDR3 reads TGCGCCAGCAGCCGACCGGGACAGAACTACGAGCAGTACTTC.

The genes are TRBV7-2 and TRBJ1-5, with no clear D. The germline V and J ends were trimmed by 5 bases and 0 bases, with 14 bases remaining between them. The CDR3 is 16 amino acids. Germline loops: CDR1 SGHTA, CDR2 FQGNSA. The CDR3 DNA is TGTGCCAGCAGCCTCATCGGTGGTCTTAGCAATCAGCCCCAGCATTTT. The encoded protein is CASSLIGGLSNQPQHF. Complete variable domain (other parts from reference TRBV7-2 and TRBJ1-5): GAGVSQSPSNKVTEKGKDVELRCDPISGHTALYWYRQSLGQGLEFLIYFQGNSAPDKSGLPSDRFSAERTGGSVSTLTIQRTQQEDSAVYLCASSLIGGLSNQPQHFGDGTRLSIL.

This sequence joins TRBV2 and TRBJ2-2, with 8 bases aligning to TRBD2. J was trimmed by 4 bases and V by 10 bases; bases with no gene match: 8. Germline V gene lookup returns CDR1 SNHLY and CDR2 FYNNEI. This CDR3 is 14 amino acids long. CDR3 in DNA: TGTGCCACCCGGGGGGGCCTCCGCACCGGGGAGCTGTTTTTT. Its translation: CATRGGLRTGELFF.